Shown below are 5 T cell receptor beta chains from a single sample sequenced in a study of blood T cell repertoires in COVID-19 (dated by TCRdb to 2018 to 2021). Libraries were made using the immunoSEQ multiplex PCR assay. The source is immuneACCESS, and TCRdb retained only in-frame sequences with V and J called. Part of the clones is not carried over; for the studies checked, unresolved V genes explain less than half of this, and the remainder is unexplained. This sample has 250,000 to 350,000 clones in its table, and about 92% of those were observed once. Around a sixth of the sample goes to the ten largest clones. Sequenced input: PBMCs or T cells enriched from blood (not recorded which). The receptor set was obtained from a woman under 40 who had recovered from COVID-19.

The chain has TRBV28 and TRBJ1-6, with D uncertain. V dropped 3 bases and J dropped 13 bases, with 13 bases sitting between them. The CDR3 extends over 13 amino acids. Germline CDR1 MDHEN, CDR2 SYDVKM. The CDR3 spells CASSFGGLLPLHF. The CDR3 DNA sequence: TGTGCCAGCAGTTTCGGAGGCCTTTTGCCCCTCCACTTT.

V gene TRBV5-1 combines with J gene TRBJ2-1; unclear D gene. The CDR3 consists of 14 residues. In germline, CDR1 is SGHRS, CDR2 YFSETQ. Trimming took 4 bases from V and 1 from J, leaving 9 bases between them. CDR3 protein: CASSPDSSYNEQFF. CDR3 nucleotide sequence: TGCGCCAGCAGCCCCGACTCTTCCTACAATGAGCAGTTCTTC.

The V and J genes are TRBV30 and TRBJ2-5; D is undetermined. V lost 5 bases, J lost 2 bases, and 3 bases lay in between. The V gene's germline CDR1 is GTSNPN and CDR2 SVGIG (reference sequence). The length of the CDR3 is 10 residues. The DNA of the CDR3 is TGTGCCTGGGCGCAAGAGACCCAGTACTTC. It codes for CAWAQETQYF.

The V gene is TRBV29-1, the J gene TRBJ1-2; TRBD1 aligns across 7 bases. J was trimmed by 3 bases and V by 7 bases; bases with no gene match: 5. From germline, CDR1 is SQVTM and CDR2 ANQGSEA. This CDR3 region has 12 residues. Here the CDR3 reads CSAARGHYGYTF. DNA of the CDR3: TGCAGCGCAGCTAGGGGGCACTATGGCTACACCTTC.

The chain joins TRBV6-5 to TRBJ1-3, with a tentative D call TRBD1 (6 bases). Trimming left V 0 bases short and J 0 bases short, with 9 bases between. There are 16 residues in the CDR3. Germline V gene data show CDR1 as MNHEY and CDR2 as SVGAGI. CDR3 bases: TGTGCCAGCAGTTACTCGCTGGGGGCCTCTGGAAACACCATATATTTT. Translated, it gives CASSYSLGASGNTIYF.